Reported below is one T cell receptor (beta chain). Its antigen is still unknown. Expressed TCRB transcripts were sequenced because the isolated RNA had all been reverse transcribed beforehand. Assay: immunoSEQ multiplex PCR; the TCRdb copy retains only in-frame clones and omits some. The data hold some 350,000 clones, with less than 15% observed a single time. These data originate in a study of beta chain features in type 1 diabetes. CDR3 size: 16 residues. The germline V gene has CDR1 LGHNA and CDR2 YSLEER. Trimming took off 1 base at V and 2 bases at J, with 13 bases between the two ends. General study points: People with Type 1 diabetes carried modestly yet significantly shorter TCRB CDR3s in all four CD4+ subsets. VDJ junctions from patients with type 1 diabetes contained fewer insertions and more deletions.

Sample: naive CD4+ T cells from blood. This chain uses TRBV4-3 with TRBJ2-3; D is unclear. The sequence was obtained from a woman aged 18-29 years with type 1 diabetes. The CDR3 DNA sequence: TGCGCCAGCAGCCAAGTAATTGTAGCTCCCACAGATACGCAGTATTTT. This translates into CASSQVIVAPTDTQYF.